This TCR beta chain appears in the sequencing data of a study of a mutant IDH1 vaccine in newly diagnosed glioma. Germline V gene sequence: CDR1 SGHNT, CDR2 YYREEE (reference sequence). This CDR3 region has 14 residues. V lost 2 bases, J lost 4 bases, and 12 bases lay in between. Time point: baseline, week 1 (first vaccination visit). Sample treatment: pre-vaccination baseline after standard-of-care therapy. The astrocytomas were IDH1-mutant, ATRX-negative, and WHO grade 3 or 4. Method: immunoSEQ multiplex PCR; TCRdb's copy keeps in-frame clones and lacks some. The sample lists about 16,000 clones, nearly 97% seen once, with 3.6% in the top ten.

This TCR was recovered from a woman between 18 and 29 years old with glioma. Some clones in this sample may be carry-over from other donors' samples. The sequenced sample was peripheral blood mononuclear cells (PBMCs), obtained from a glioma patient treated with radiotherapy, temozolomide or both. The chain combines TRBV5-4 with TRBJ1-1, with D possibly being TRBD1 (5 bases). The CDR3 spells CASSFQGGFTEAFF. CDR3 in DNA: TGTGCCAGCAGCTTCCAGGGAGGGTTCACTGAAGCTTTCTTT.